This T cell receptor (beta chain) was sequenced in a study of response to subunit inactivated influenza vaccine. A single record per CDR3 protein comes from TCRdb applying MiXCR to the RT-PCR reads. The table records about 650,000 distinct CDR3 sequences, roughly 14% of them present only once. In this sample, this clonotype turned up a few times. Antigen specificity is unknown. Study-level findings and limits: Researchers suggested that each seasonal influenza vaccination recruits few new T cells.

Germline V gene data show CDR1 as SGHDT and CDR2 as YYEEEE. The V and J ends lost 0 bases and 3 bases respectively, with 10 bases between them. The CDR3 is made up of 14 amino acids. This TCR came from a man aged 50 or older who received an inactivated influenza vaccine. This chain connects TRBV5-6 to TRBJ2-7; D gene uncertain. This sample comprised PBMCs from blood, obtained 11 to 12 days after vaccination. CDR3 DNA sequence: TGTGCCAGCAGCTTGGGGCAGCGAAACTACGAGCAGTACTTC. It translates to CASSLGQRNYEQYF.